The 28 T cell receptor beta chains reported below all come from one sample, sequenced in a study of T cells after yellow fever vaccination. TCRdb ran MiXCR on the 5' RACE reads and lists one entry per CDR3 protein. Among 200,000 to 300,000 distinct CDR3 sequences listed, around 7% were seen once. The sample here was CD4+ T cells sorted from PBMCs, taken 15 days after the yellow fever booster vaccination. Receptor source: a man aged 25-40 years who received the YFV17D yellow fever vaccine.

This clonotype was seen repeatedly, ten times or more. CDR3 in DNA: TGCAGTGCCCTAAAATTTGAGCAGTTCTTC. Residues: CSALKFEQFF. V usage is TRBV20-1 and J usage is TRBJ2-1; D not resolved. V was shortened by 6 bases and J by 9 bases, with 9 bases between the two germline ends. The germline gives CDR1 DFQATT, CDR2 SNEGSKA (reference sequence). This CDR3 region has 10 residues.

This clonotype was counted only a few times. The chain has TRBV7-8 and TRBJ1-3, with a tentative D call TRBD1 (5 bases). The V end lost 5 bases, the J end lost 0 bases, and 8 bases lay between the germline ends. Germline values: CDR1 SGHVS, CDR2 FQNEAQ. CDR3 size: 14 residues. CDR3 coding DNA: TGTGCCAGCAGCAGGGGACCCTCTGGAAACACCATATATTTT. This codes for CASSRGPSGNTIYF.

About this clonotype: The junction and the germline gene differ at one end; a read error may be behind it. The CDR3, as DNA: TGCTGTGCTAGAGATGGACTAGCGGGAGTAAAGACCCAGTACTTC. The encoded protein is CCARDGLAGVKTQYF. This chain links TRBV20-1 with TRBJ2-5, with TRBD2 matching over 13 bases. Germline CDR1 reads DFQATT; CDR2 reads SNEGSKA (reference sequence). This CDR3 contains 15 residues.

J is TRBJ2-7 and V is TRBV30; 8 bases line up with TRBD1. This CDR3 spans 14 amino acids. Trimming removed 1 base from V and 3 bases from J; junction bases left unmatched: 5. Germline CDR1 is GTSNPN and CDR2 is SVGIG (reference sequence). CDR3 bases: TGTGCCTGGAGTGACGGGACAGGATTCTACGAGCAGTACTTC. Residues: CAWSDGTGFYEQYF.

This clonotype was seen at least ten times. This chain uses TRBV5-1 with TRBJ2-1; D is unresolved. Germline V gene sequence: CDR1 SGHRS, CDR2 YFSETQ. The CDR3 contains 15 residues. The germline V and J ends were trimmed by 0 bases and 1 base, with 8 bases remaining between them. The DNA of the CDR3 is TGCGCCAGCAGCTTGGCGGCAGGTTCCTACAATGAGCAGTTCTTC. Residues: CASSLAAGSYNEQFF.

The chain is built from TRBV6-5 and TRBJ2-2; possibly TRBD2 for D (6 bases). CDR3 length equals 15 residues. The V and J ends lost 2 bases and 5 bases respectively, with 12 bases between them. Germline V CDR1 and CDR2: MNHEY, SVGAGI. The CDR3: CASSYQRAGTGELFF. CDR3 DNA: TGTGCCAGCAGTTACCAGCGGGCTGGGACCGGGGAGCTGTTTTTT.

The chain couples TRBV5-1 to TRBJ2-5; D not resolved. CDR3 length equals 14 residues. Trimming cost V 1 base and J 0 bases, with 7 bases left between them. Looked up from germline, CDR1 is SGHRS and CDR2 is YFSETQ. The CDR3, as DNA: TGCGCCAGCAGCTTGTTGTACAACCAAGAGACCCAGTACTTC. As protein: CASSLLYNQETQYF.

This clonotype has a handful of counts. The rearrangement joins TRBV19 to TRBJ1-2, with TRBD1 matching over 7 bases. The germline gives CDR1 LNHDA, CDR2 SQIVND (reference sequence). The J segment lost 4 bases and the V segment lost 6 bases, leaving 14 bases of the junction unmatched. The CDR3 sequence is 16 residues long. The CDR3 spells CASSTGAAILGYGYTF. The DNA for the CDR3 is TGTGCCAGTAGCACAGGGGCCGCGATCTTGGGCTATGGCTACACCTTC.

The chain combines TRBV7-2 with TRBJ2-5; TRBD2 might be the D (6 bases). The CDR3 loop spans 17 amino acids. Germline values: CDR1 SGHTA, CDR2 FQGNSA. V shed 5 bases and J shed 2 bases, with 21 bases lying between them. CDR3 region: CASSPQWRVEGQETQYF. The CDR3 nucleotides read TGTGCCAGCAGCCCCCAATGGAGAGTGGAGGGGCAAGAGACCCAGTACTTC.

This clonotype was counted many times. The CDR3 bases are TGCAGTGCCCGAGAAGGGTTAGCGGCCTCCTACAATGAGCAGTTCTTC. Translated, it gives CSAREGLAASYNEQFF. The rearrangement uses TRBV20-1 and TRBJ2-1; D may be TRBD2 (6 bases). V was clipped by 6 bases and J by 0 bases, with 18 bases between them. CDR3 size: 16 residues. Germline CDR1 is DFQATT and CDR2 is SNEGSKA (reference sequence).

The genes are TRBV12-3 or TRBV12-4 and TRBJ2-7; D gene ambiguous. The CDR3 totals 15 residues. V was shortened by 2 bases and J by 5 bases, with 16 bases between the two germline ends. The CDR3 reads CASSLLEKRRNEQYF. The CDR3 DNA reads as TGTGCCAGCAGTTTATTGGAGAAGCGTAGAAACGAGCAGTACTTC.

This clonotype was detected once. The CDR3 bases are TGTGCCACACTACCCAGCGTTAGCGGGAGAACCGGGGAGCTGTTTTTT. The encoded protein is CATLPSVSGRTGELFF. The rearrangement joins TRBV6-2 or TRBV6-3 to TRBJ2-2; 9 positions match TRBD2. In germline, CDR1 is MNHEY, CDR2 SVGEGT. With V trimmed by 10 bases and J by 5 bases, 14 bases remained unmatched. The CDR3 spans 16 residues.

For the CDR3, the DNA is TGCAGTGCTAGTCCGCCCGGAGAATACAATGAGCAGTTCTTC. It codes for CSASPPGEYNEQFF. V usage is TRBV20-1 and J usage is TRBJ2-1; the D is unclear. The length of the CDR3 is 14 residues. With 3 bases removed from V and 4 bases from J, the gap between germline ends came to 13 bases. Germline V gene data show CDR1 as DFQATT and CDR2 as SNEGSKA (reference sequence).

Ten or more counts support this clonotype. The rearrangement uses TRBV5-1 and TRBJ2-7; tentative D call: TRBD1 (5 bases). The CDR3 has 13 residues. CDR1 and CDR2 (germline): SGHRS, YFSETQ. Trimming removed 3 bases from V and 9 bases from J, with 16 bases in between. The CDR3 DNA follows: TGCGCCAGCAGCTCCGGACACAAAGAAGGGCAGTACTTC. Amino acid sequence: CASSSGHKEGQYF.

The chain is built from TRBV27 and TRBJ2-1; 8 nucleotides match TRBD2. The CDR3 runs 13 residues. V gave up 4 bases and J gave up 7 bases; unmatched junction bases: 3. Germline V gene data show CDR1 as MNHEY and CDR2 as SMNVEV (reference sequence). The CDR3 loop reads CASSSERENEQFF. The DNA for the CDR3 is TGTGCCAGCAGTTCGGAGCGGGAGAATGAGCAGTTCTTC.

The J gene is TRBJ1-2, the V gene TRBV5-4; D is perhaps TRBD1 (5 bases). CDR1 SGHNT and CDR2 YYREEE come from the germline V gene (reference sequence). This CDR3 region has 15 residues. The ends were cut back, 3 bases at V and 0 bases at J, with 12 bases in the middle. The CDR3 DNA reads TGTGCCAGCAGCTGGGACCCATCCTCTAACTATGGCTACACCTTC. Its translation: CASSWDPSSNYGYTF.

The sample holds a few counts of this clonotype. The V call is TRBV29-1, the J call TRBJ2-1, with TRBD1 as a possible D gene (5 bases). Germline assignment: CDR1 SQVTM and CDR2 ANQGSEA. The V gene lost 3 bases and the J gene lost 12 bases, with 12 bases spanning the gap. This CDR3 has 11 residues. CDR3 nucleotide sequence: TGCAGCGTTGATGCAGGGCTGGGGCAGTTCTTC. Protein sequence: CSVDAGLGQFF.

The sample holds a few counts of this clonotype. The rearrangement uses TRBV27 and TRBJ2-1; 8 bases align to TRBD2. The CDR3 loop spans 18 amino acids. Trimming cost V 4 bases and J 0 bases; bases outside gene matches: 11. The germline V gene has CDR1 MNHEY and CDR2 SMNVEV (reference sequence). The CDR3 nucleotides read TGTGCCAGCAGTTACCCCCTCAGCGGGAGAGGCTCCTACAATGAGCAGTTCTTC. Its translation: CASSYPLSGRGSYNEQFF.

This clonotype was seen a few times. The chain couples TRBV5-5 to TRBJ2-7, with 7 bases that match TRBD2. Germline assignment: CDR1 SGHKS and CDR2 YYEKEE (reference sequence). This CDR3 is built from 15 residues. Unmatched junction bases numbered 10, after V lost 2 bases and J lost 5 bases. The CDR3 sequence: CASSFTSAQTHEQYF. In DNA form, the CDR3 reads TGTGCCAGCAGCTTTACTAGCGCTCAGACCCACGAGCAGTACTTC.

This clonotype has only a few counts. The chain has TRBV7-2 and TRBJ2-1; D gene unclear. The V gene lost 5 bases and the J gene lost 7 bases, with 9 bases spanning the gap. The CDR3 extends over 12 amino acids. CDR1 and CDR2 (germline): SGHTA, FQGNSA. The DNA of the CDR3 is TGTGCCAGCAGCCTTCGCACAAATGAGCAGTTCTTC. It yields the protein CASSLRTNEQFF.

The genes are TRBV12-3 or TRBV12-4 and TRBJ2-7, with 10 positions matching TRBD2. V was clipped by 8 bases and J by 5 bases; unmatched bases: 9. The CDR3 length is 14 residues. CDR3 sequence reads: CASAWASGSNEQYF. The CDR3 DNA follows: TGTGCCAGCGCCTGGGCTAGCGGGAGCAACGAGCAGTACTTC.

This clonotype occurred many times. V and J are TRBV6-1 and TRBJ1-4; D is unclear. Trimming took off 6 bases at V and 5 bases at J, with 4 bases between the two ends. The CDR3 is 11 amino acids. Germline V gene data show CDR1 as MNHNS and CDR2 as SASEGT. For the CDR3, the DNA is TGTGCCAGCAGACGAAATGAAAAACTGTTTTTT. This gives the protein CASRRNEKLFF.

The V gene is TRBV20-1, the J gene TRBJ1-2, with D unresolved. The germline V and J ends were trimmed by 3 bases and 7 bases, with 12 bases remaining between them. The CDR3 has 12 amino acids. The germline V gene has CDR1 DFQATT and CDR2 SNEGSKA (reference sequence). CDR3 amino acids: CSASSPQGGYTF. The CDR3, as DNA: TGCAGTGCTAGTTCTCCCCAAGGTGGCTACACCTTC.

The J gene is TRBJ1-1, the V gene TRBV6-4; D call uncertain. The CDR3 is made up of 13 amino acids. V shed 2 bases and J shed 3 bases, with 7 bases lying between them. CDR1 is MRHNA, CDR2 SNTAGT, per germline. CDR3 nucleotide sequence: TGTGCCAGCAGTGACCAACGGGACACTGAAGCTTTCTTT. Its protein is CASSDQRDTEAFF.

This clonotype was seen many times. In DNA, the CDR3 is TGTGCCAGCAGTTTGAAAGTGACCCTTTTGGGCTCTGGGGCCAACGTCCTGACTTTC. Translated: CASSLKVTLLGSGANVLTF. This chain links TRBV12-3 or TRBV12-4 with TRBJ2-6; D remains ambiguous. This CDR3 has 19 residues. Trimming cost V 3 bases and J 0 bases, with 18 bases left between them.

Many counts were recorded for this clonotype. The V gene is TRBV11-2, the J gene TRBJ2-7; the match to TRBD2 covers 10 bases. V dropped 2 bases and J dropped 3; count of bases not matched to a gene: 16. Germline V lookup: CDR1 SGHAT, CDR2 FQNNGV. The CDR3 extends over 19 amino acids. CDR3 amino acids: CASSLTKSKLAGGSYEQYF. CDR3 DNA: TGTGCCAGCAGCTTAACCAAATCCAAGTTAGCGGGAGGAAGCTACGAGCAGTACTTC.

This clonotype was counted only a few times. In DNA, the CDR3 is TGTGCCAGCAGTTACGTACAGGGTAGTGCCTACGAGCAGTACTTC. Protein sequence: CASSYVQGSAYEQYF. J is TRBJ2-7 and V is TRBV6-5, with D tentatively TRBD1 (6 bases). Trimming shortened V by 2 bases and J by 2 bases, and 13 bases separated the two germline ends. CDR1 MNHEY and CDR2 SVGAGI come from the germline V gene. The CDR3 runs 15 residues.

There are a few counts of this clonotype. This rearrangement joins TRBV29-1 to TRBJ2-3, with 9 bases fitting TRBD1. Germline lookup yields CDR1 SQVTM and CDR2 ANQGSEA. The CDR3 loop spans 15 amino acids. V was clipped by 1 base and J by 4 bases; unmatched bases: 6. CDR3 coding DNA: TGCAGCGTTGAAGGTTACAGGGGGCTCTCAGATACGCAGTATTTT. It codes for CSVEGYRGLSDTQYF.